The clone carrying this TCR beta chain showed up just a few times. Its antigen remains unidentified. The CDR3 contains 14 residues. The V end was cut by 2 bases, the J end by 0 bases, with 6 bases between. Germline-derived CDR1 and CDR2 are SNHLY and FYNNEI. TCRdb recomputed calls from the 5' RACE reads with MiXCR, one row per CDR3 protein. This table holds about 660,000 distinct CDR3 sequences, under 9% found once. These data belong to a study of identical twins. Study outcomes and limitations: Low generation probability was overrepresented in out-of-frame alpha sequences shared by twins.

These records were also assigned to another study, of yellow fever vaccine responses in identical twins.

This sequence joins TRBV2 and TRBJ2-3, with no clear D. The sequenced sample was PBMCs. The sequence was collected from a young woman in good health. The CDR3 spells CASSERASTDTQYF. The CDR3 DNA sequence: TGTGCCAGCAGTGAACGTGCTAGCACAGATACGCAGTATTTT.